These 16 T cell receptor beta chains came from one sample sequenced in a study of response to subunit inactivated influenza vaccine. TCRdb called the RT-PCR reads again in MiXCR, with one record for every CDR3 protein. Here the sample spans 530,000 or so distinct CDR3 sequences, about 14% being singletons. The source material was PBMCs from blood, sampled about 11 days after vaccination. The receptors were sampled from a man aged 45 to 65 who received an inactivated influenza vaccine.

The V and J genes are TRBV5-1 and TRBJ1-4; the match to TRBD1 covers 9 bases. The J segment lost 5 bases and the V segment lost 8 bases, leaving 7 bases of the junction unmatched. The CDR3 contains 14 residues. Looked up from germline, CDR1 is SGHRS and CDR2 is YFSETQ. CDR3 amino acids: CASADGTGNEKLFF. The CDR3 bases are TGCGCCAGTGCTGACGGGACAGGGAATGAAAAACTGTTTTTT.

The chain couples TRBV10-3 to TRBJ2-5, with 7 bases fitting TRBD1. V was clipped by 10 bases and J by 0 bases; unmatched bases: 8. This CDR3 has 14 residues. Germline V CDR1 and CDR2: ENHRY, SYGVKD. CDR3: CATQGQTHQETQYF. CDR3 DNA sequence: TGTGCCACCCAGGGACAGACACACCAAGAGACCCAGTACTTC.

The chain recombines TRBV7-2 with TRBJ2-2; no reliable D call. The CDR3 covers 16 residues. From germline, CDR1 is SGHTA and CDR2 FQGNSA. The V end lost 1 base, the J end lost 1 base, and 10 bases lay between the germline ends. The CDR3 spells CASSLESAGNTGELFF. Here the CDR3 DNA reads TGTGCCAGCAGCTTAGAAAGTGCCGGGAACACCGGGGAGCTGTTTTTT.

V usage is TRBV7-9 and J usage is TRBJ2-7, with D uncertain. The germline V and J ends were trimmed by 3 bases and 2 bases, with 8 bases remaining between them. Germline V lookup: CDR1 SEHNR, CDR2 FQNEAQ (reference sequence). The CDR3 sequence is 13 residues long. CDR3 coding DNA: TGTGCCAGCAGCTTTCTCAGTGCCTACGAGCAGTACTTC. As protein: CASSFLSAYEQYF. Full variable domain (outside the CDR3, taken from reference TRBV7-9 and TRBJ2-7): DTGVSQNPRHKITKRGQNVTFRCDPISEHNRLYWYRQTLGQGPEFLTYFQNEAQLEKSRLLSDRFSAERPKGSFSTLEIQRTEQGDSAMYLCASSFLSAYEQYFGPGTRLTVT.

This chain uses TRBV7-2 with TRBJ2-7, with D perhaps TRBD2 (5 bases). This CDR3 has 13 amino acids. Germline V gene data show CDR1 as SGHTA and CDR2 as FQGNSA. Trimming pared 3 bases from V and 5 bases from J, leaving 11 bases between. The CDR3 here is CASSFVPGNEQYF. Written as DNA, the CDR3 is TGTGCCAGCAGCTTCGTCCCCGGGAACGAGCAGTACTTC.

This clonotype was seen a handful of times. This rearrangement joins TRBV6-1 to TRBJ1-5; the match to TRBD1 covers 7 bases. The CDR3 runs 14 residues. CDR1 and CDR2 (germline): MNHNS, SASEGT. V trimming: 10 bases; J trimming: 0 bases; junction bases outside the gene matches: 6. In nucleotides, the CDR3 is TGTGCCACCCAGACAGGGATTAGCAATCAGCCCCAGCATTTT. Protein product: CATQTGISNQPQHF.

As to this clonotype: No conserved phenylalanine or tryptophan is present at the end of the CDR3, so a read error is the likely explanation. The genes are TRBV7-9 and TRBJ2-1; D is tentatively TRBD1 or TRBD2 (5 bases each). The V end was cut by 1 base, the J end by 9 bases, with 16 bases between. CDR1 SEHNR and CDR2 FQNEAQ come from the germline V gene (reference sequence). The CDR3 consists of 15 residues. The CDR3 nucleotides are TGTGCCAGCAGCTTAGTTGGTATGGGGGTTAGTGAGCAGTTCTCC. As protein: CASSLVGMGVSEQFS.

This clonotype occurred a few times. The chain is built from TRBV28 and TRBJ2-5, with 11 bases identical to TRBD2. Trimming removed 6 bases from V and 4 bases from J; junction bases left unmatched: 13. The CDR3 runs to 17 residues. Germline V gene sequence: CDR1 MDHEN, CDR2 SYDVKM. The CDR3 loop reads CASSPPGLAAGPETQYF. CDR3 nucleotide sequence: TGTGCCAGCAGCCCACCGGGACTAGCGGCGGGGCCAGAGACCCAGTACTTC.

This clonotype has ten or more counts. The chain joins TRBV5-1 to TRBJ2-3, with a possible D match to TRBD1 (5 bases). The CDR3 runs 15 residues. Trimming stripped 0 bases from V and 3 bases from J, with 11 bases between. The germline gives CDR1 SGHRS, CDR2 YFSETQ. CDR3 nucleotide sequence: TGCGCCAGCAGCTTGGGGGCAAGGGGAACAGATACGCAGTATTTT. Translation gives CASSLGARGTDTQYF.

The chain uses TRBV12-3 or TRBV12-4 and TRBJ1-1; D call uncertain. The CDR3 has 15 amino acids. The V gene lost 4 bases and the J gene lost 7 bases, with 19 bases spanning the gap. DNA for the CDR3: TGTGCCAGCAGTTCCTCGACCGGCGCCCCTCATGAAGCTTTCTTT. The encoded protein is CASSSSTGAPHEAFF.

This clonotype was detected many times. The chain links TRBV20-1 to TRBJ2-1, with D perhaps matching TRBD1 (6 bases). There are 12 residues in the CDR3. CDR1 DFQATT and CDR2 SNEGSKA come from the germline V gene (reference sequence). Trimming stripped 7 bases from V and 5 bases from J, with 12 bases between. The CDR3 DNA reads TGCAGTGTTCGGGACACTAACAATGAGCAGTTCTTC. Protein product: CSVRDTNNEQFF.

The chain carries TRBV5-4 and TRBJ1-2; D is possibly TRBD1 (5 bases). This CDR3 is 17 amino acids long. Germline V gene sequence: CDR1 SGHNT, CDR2 YYREEE (reference sequence). V lost 0 bases to trimming and J lost 4 bases, with 19 bases between them. CDR3 amino acids: CASSLGVGQGEGYGYTF. In DNA, the CDR3 is TGTGCCAGCAGCTTGGGGGTAGGGCAGGGAGAGGGCTATGGCTACACCTTC.

J is TRBJ2-6 and V is TRBV5-5; D gene unclear. The germline V and J ends were trimmed by 4 bases and 1 base, with 9 bases remaining between them. This CDR3 has 15 residues. From germline, CDR1 is SGHKS and CDR2 YYEKEE (reference sequence). The CDR3 DNA reads as TGTGCCAGCAGCGATACAGATTCTGGGGCCAACGTCCTGACTTTC. This translates into CASSDTDSGANVLTF.

The V gene is TRBV6-1, the J gene TRBJ2-1; 10 bases align to TRBD2. CDR3 size: 13 residues. Germline CDR1 reads MNHNS; CDR2 reads SASEGT. The ends lost 8 bases at V and 9 bases at J; junction bases unmatched: 7. CDR3: CASWGLASGEQFF. In nucleotides, the CDR3 is TGTGCCAGCTGGGGACTAGCGAGCGGTGAGCAGTTCTTC.

The chain carries TRBV7-9 and TRBJ2-2; D might be TRBD1 (5 bases). Trimming took off 1 base at V and 5 bases at J, with 11 bases between the two ends. This CDR3 has 15 residues. CDR1 and CDR2 (germline): SEHNR, FQNEAQ (reference sequence). The CDR3 region has the DNA TGTGCCAGCAGCTTAGGACAGACAGTTACCGGGGAGCTGTTTTTT. Translated: CASSLGQTVTGELFF.

The chain recombines TRBV20-1 with TRBJ2-7, with 8 bases aligning to TRBD2. Germline loops: CDR1 DFQATT, CDR2 SNEGSKA (reference sequence). The ends lost 0 bases at V and 2 bases at J; junction bases unmatched: 6. The CDR3 runs to 15 residues. In DNA, the CDR3 is TGCAGTGCTAGAGATTCTAGCGGGCGACCCTACGAGCAGTACTTC. This sequence encodes CSARDSSGRPYEQYF.